This TCR beta chain was documented in a study of blood T cells in healthy people across ages. Broader study findings: Naive CD4+ cells and diversity were both higher in long-lived donors than in aged donors.

Note on this clonotype: Its antigen is still unknown.

Together with a sample-barcoded 5' primer, a J-beta primer mix was included in a second PCR lasting about 6 to 12 cycles. TCRdb reprocessed the 5' RACE reads with MiXCR, giving one entry per CDR3 protein. The sample shows around 800,000 distinct CDR3 sequences, less than 70% of them seen only once. Germline V CDR1 and CDR2: SGHAT, FQDESV (reference sequence). The length of the CDR3 is 12 residues. Sequenced input: blood. V usage is TRBV11-1 and J usage is TRBJ2-5; D is undetermined. The end of the DNA is better explained by TRBJ2-7, so the J call may be wrong. The clonotype originates from a man older than 75 in good health. CDR3 sequence: CASSLLRSEQYF. Written as DNA, the CDR3 is TGTGCCAGCAGCTTATTGCGGAGCGAGCAGTACTTC.